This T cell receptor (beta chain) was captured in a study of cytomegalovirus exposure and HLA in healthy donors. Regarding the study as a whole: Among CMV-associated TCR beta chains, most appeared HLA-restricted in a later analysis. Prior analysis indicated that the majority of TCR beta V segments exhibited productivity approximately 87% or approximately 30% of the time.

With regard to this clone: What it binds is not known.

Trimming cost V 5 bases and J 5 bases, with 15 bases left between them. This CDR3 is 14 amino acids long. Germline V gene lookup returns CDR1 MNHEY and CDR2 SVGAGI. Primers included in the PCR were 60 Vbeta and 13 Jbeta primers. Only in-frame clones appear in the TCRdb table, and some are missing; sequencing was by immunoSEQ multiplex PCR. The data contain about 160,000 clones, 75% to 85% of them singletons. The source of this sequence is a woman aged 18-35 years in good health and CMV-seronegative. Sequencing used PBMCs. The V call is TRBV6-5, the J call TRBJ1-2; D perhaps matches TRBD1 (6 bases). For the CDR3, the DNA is TGTGCCAGCAGTCTGCAGGGGAATCTGTATGGCTACACCTTC. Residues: CASSLQGNLYGYTF.